A selection of T cell receptor beta chains follows, all from one sample in a study of identical twins. From the 5' RACE reads, TCRdb called clonotypes with MiXCR, one entry per CDR3 protein. The repertoire includes 100,000 to 110,000 distinct CDR3 sequences, 5.9% of them detected once, and 12% sits in the top ten. The sequenced material came from memory T cells sorted from blood. These receptors were taken from a woman in her 50s in good health. CDR3s include the opening cysteine and the closing phenylalanine or tryptophan. Fields, in order: CDR3 protein, J gene, V gene.

CDR3: CASSLVGFGNEQFF
J: TRBJ2-1
V: TRBV5-1

CDR3: CASSPRTGVNEQYF
J: TRBJ2-7
V: TRBV9

CDR3: CASSQDGASIRSGANVLTF
J: TRBJ2-6
V: TRBV3-1

CDR3: CASSADRGSWNTEAFF
J: TRBJ1-1
V: TRBV6-1

CDR3: CASSQGWGHDTEAFF
J: TRBJ1-1
V: TRBV3-1

CDR3: CASSARSMARENEQFF
J: TRBJ2-1
V: TRBV7-8

CDR3: CASSKGRRPDTQYF
J: TRBJ2-3
V: TRBV21-1

CDR3: CSAKPGPGELFF
J: TRBJ2-2
V: TRBV29-1

CDR3: CASAGTSNNEQFF
J: TRBJ2-1
V: TRBV5-1

CDR3: CASSLATGGYTF
J: TRBJ1-2
V: TRBV7-9

CDR3: CATSDFARETQYF
J: TRBJ2-5
V: TRBV24-1

CDR3: CASSLAGPVDTQYF
J: TRBJ2-3
V: TRBV5-4

CDR3: CASGRLPRNNEQFF
J: TRBJ2-1
V: TRBV5-1

CDR3: CASSPLFGNTEAFF
J: TRBJ1-1
V: TRBV12-3/TRBV12-4

CDR3: CASSQEGAGVDIQYF
J: TRBJ2-4
V: TRBV4-1

CDR3: CASKAPQGNTEAFF
J: TRBJ1-1
V: TRBV28

CDR3: CASSFIGVGDEKLFF
J: TRBJ1-4
V: TRBV27

CDR3: CASSNLGLAGNEQFF
J: TRBJ2-1
V: TRBV7-9

CDR3: CASSQGTAYSNQPQHF
J: TRBJ1-5
V: TRBV4-1

CDR3: CASSLVGRVDEKLFF
J: TRBJ1-4
V: TRBV7-9